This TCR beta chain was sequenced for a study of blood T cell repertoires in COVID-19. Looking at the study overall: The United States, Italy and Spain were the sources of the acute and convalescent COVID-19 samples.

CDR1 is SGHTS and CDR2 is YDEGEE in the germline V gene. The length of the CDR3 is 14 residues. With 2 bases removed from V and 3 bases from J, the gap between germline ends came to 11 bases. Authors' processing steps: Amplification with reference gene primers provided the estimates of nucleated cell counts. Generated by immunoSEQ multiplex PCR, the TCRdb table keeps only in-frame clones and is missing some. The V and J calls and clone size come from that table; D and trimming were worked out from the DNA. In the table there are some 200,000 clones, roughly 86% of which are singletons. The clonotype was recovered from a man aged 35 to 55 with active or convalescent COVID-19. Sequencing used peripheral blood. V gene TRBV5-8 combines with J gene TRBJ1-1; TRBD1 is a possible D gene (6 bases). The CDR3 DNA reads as TGTGCCAGCAGCTTCGAAGGGGGATACACTGAAGCTTTCTTT. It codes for CASSFEGGYTEAFF. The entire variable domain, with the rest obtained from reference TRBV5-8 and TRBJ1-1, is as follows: EAGVTQSPTHLIKTRGQQATLRCSPISGHTSVYWYQQALGLGLQFLLWYDEGEERNRGNFPPRFSGRQFPNYSSELNVNALELEDSALYLCASSFEGGYTEAFFGQGTRLTVV.